This TCR beta chain was observed in a study of blood T cell repertoires in COVID-19. Study context: PBMCs, B-cell-depleted T cells, or T cells provided the cDNA or gDNA that made up the material.

Some clones are missing from TCRdb's copy, which holds only in-frame ones; the method was immunoSEQ multiplex PCR. The sample includes a few hundred thousand clones, around 84% seen only once; the top ten take about 1.5%. V was clipped by 5 bases and J by 5 bases; unmatched bases: 8. Germline V gives CDR1 MDHEN, CDR2 SYDVKM. This CDR3 has 15 residues. Participant-given clinical history determined each cohort assignment. The specimen was PBMCs or T cells enriched from blood (not recorded which). The receptor comes from a woman in her 50s who had recovered from COVID-19. The V gene is TRBV28, the J gene TRBJ1-2; 10 bases agree with TRBD1. In DNA form, the CDR3 reads TGTGCCAGCAGTGACCCCCGGACAGGGGGGTATGGCTACACCTTC. Translating gives CASSDPRTGGYGYTF.